Listed below are T cell receptor beta chains from one sample, sequenced in a study of somatic mutations in cytotoxic T cells in rheumatoid arthritis. The protocol was immunoSEQ multiplex PCR, while the TCRdb copy is restricted to in-frame clones and leaves out a portion. The table records 20,000 or so clones, more than 65% of them present only once. The source material was CD8+ T cells sorted from blood. The receptor set was obtained from a woman in her forties or fifties in good health. CDR3s include the opening cysteine and the closing phenylalanine or tryptophan. Fields, in order: J gene, CDR3 length, V gene, clone size, D gene, CDR3 protein, CDR3 DNA. The D gene is left open where the match is weak. Rows may omit the clone size; those that give it use once, few, many or a size class.

TRBJ2-5 | 16 | TRBV11-2 | . | . | CASSLDRREYQETQYF | TGTGCCAGCAGCTTAGATCGACGGGAGTACCAAGAGACCCAGTACTTC
TRBJ1-4 | 12 | TRBV5-6 | . | . | CASSLGLEKLFF | TGTGCCAGCAGCTTGGGTTTGGAAAAACTGTTTTTT
TRBJ2-7 | 16 | TRBV10-2 | . | TRBD2 | CASSEPTIGGESRKYF | TGCGCCAGCAGTGAGCCAACAATCGGGGGGGAATCCCGAAAGTACTTC
TRBJ2-1 | 15 | TRBV9 | . | . | CASSPASGDYNEQFF | TGTGCCAGCAGCCCAGCCTCGGGAGACTACAATGAGCAGTTCTTC
TRBJ2-1 | 16 | TRBV4-3 | . | . | CASSQDSAGVYNEQFF | TGCGCCAGCAGCCAAGACTCGGCAGGGGTGTACAATGAGCAGTTCTTC
TRBJ2-2 | 16 | TRBV10-2 | . | TRBD2 | CASSERVAGGPGELFF | TGCGCCAGCAGTGAGCGGGTAGCGGGAGGACCCGGGGAGCTGTTTTTT
TRBJ1-3 | 18 | TRBV7-9 | . | . | CASSLADWASPDGNTIYF | TGTGCCAGCAGCTTAGCGGACTGGGCCTCCCCCGACGGAAACACCATATATTTT
TRBJ1-1 | 12 | TRBV2 | . | . | CASSVPATEAFF | TGTGCCAGCAGTGTCCCAGCCACTGAAGCTTTCTTT
TRBJ2-1 | 17 | TRBV10-2 | few | TRBD2 | CASSELASGSWYNEQFF | TGCGCCAGCAGTGAGTTGGCTAGCGGGAGTTGGTACAATGAGCAGTTCTTC
TRBJ2-2 | 16 | TRBV10-2 | few | TRBD2 | CASSELGTSETGELFF | TGCGCCAGCAGTGAGTTAGGGACTAGCGAGACCGGGGAGCTGTTTTTT
TRBJ1-2 | 13 | TRBV19 | large | TRBD1 | CASKAGGGYGYTF | TGTGCCAGTAAGGCAGGGGGTGGCTATGGCTACACCTTC
TRBJ1-1 | 15 | TRBV11-2 | few | . | CASSGEGGHNTEAFF | TGTGCCAGCAGTGGGGAGGGGGGACACAACACTGAAGCTTTCTTT
TRBJ2-7 | 14 | TRBV7-9 | . | . | CASSLAVATYEQYF | TGTGCCAGCAGCTTAGCGGTCGCTACCTACGAGCAGTACTTC
TRBJ2-1 | 17 | TRBV13 | . | . | CASSFRGAESSYNEQFF | TGTGCCAGCAGCTTCAGGGGGGCAGAGAGCTCCTACAATGAGCAGTTCTTC
TRBJ2-1 | 15 | TRBV7-9 | . | . | CASSLVRIGVNEQFF | TGTGCCAGCAGCTTAGTCCGAATAGGGGTCAATGAGCAGTTCTTC
TRBJ2-3 | 11 | TRBV2 | . | TRBD1 | CASSPGQRQYF | TGTGCCAGCAGTCCGGGACAGAGGCAGTATTTT
TRBJ2-7 | 17 | TRBV4-2 | . | . | CASSQEPGAIMSYEQYF | TGTGCCAGCAGCCAAGAACCGGGGGCAATAATGTCCTACGAGCAGTACTTC
TRBJ2-3 | 14 | TRBV7-8 | . | . | CASSPPNRADTQYF | TGTGCCAGCAGCCCGCCGAACAGGGCAGATACGCAGTATTTT
TRBJ2-1 | 15 | TRBV13 | . | . | CASSRRGRGDNEQFF | TGTGCCAGCAGCCGCAGAGGGAGAGGCGACAATGAGCAGTTCTTC
TRBJ1-2 | 14 | TRBV7-9 | few | . | CASSLETAYYGYTF | TGTGCCAGCAGCTTAGAGACAGCCTACTATGGCTACACCTTC
TRBJ1-2 | 15 | TRBV29-1 | . | TRBD1 | CSVEDLPGGSGGYTF | TGCAGCGTTGAAGATCTTCCAGGGGGCAGTGGTGGCTACACCTTC
TRBJ1-2 | 15 | TRBV19 | . | . | CASTPPDPILWSYTF | TGTGCCAGTACTCCGCCGGATCCAATTCTATGGAGCTACACCTTC
TRBJ2-3 | 17 | TRBV18 | . | TRBD1 | CASSPAGQGSPADTQYF | TGTGCCAGCTCACCAGCCGGACAGGGGTCTCCGGCAGATACGCAGTATTTT
TRBJ1-2 | 14 | TRBV9 | . | . | CASSVGQFDHGYTF | TGTGCCAGCAGCGTAGGACAGTTCGACCATGGCTACACCTTC
TRBJ2-3 | 15 | TRBV28 | . | TRBD1 | CASSGTGRVTDTQYF | TGTGCCAGCAGTGGGACAGGGAGGGTGACAGATACGCAGTATTTT
TRBJ2-7 | 13 | TRBV28 | . | TRBD1 | CASSRDRDGEQYF | TGTGCCAGCAGTCGGGACAGGGATGGCGAGCAGTACTTC
TRBJ2-7 | 14 | TRBV19 | large | . | CASSPGQSVYEQYF | TGTGCCAGTAGCCCGGGACAAAGTGTCTACGAGCAGTACTTC
TRBJ2-7 | 12 | TRBV5-4 | . | . | CASSLGGSEQYF | TGTGCCAGCAGCTTGGGGGGATCCGAGCAGTACTTC
TRBJ1-5 | 15 | TRBV7-6 | . | . | CASSPGVGDDQPQHF | TGTGCCAGCAGCCCGGGGGTGGGGGATGATCAGCCCCAGCATTTT
TRBJ1-1 | 16 | TRBV11-2 | few | . | CASSGIRGGLNTEAFF | TGTGCCAGCAGCGGGATCCGGGGGGGGTTGAACACTGAAGCTTTCTTT
TRBJ2-1 | 16 | TRBV5-4 | . | . | CASSFSAETLDNEQFF | TGTGCCAGCAGCTTTAGTGCTGAGACCCTGGACAATGAGCAGTTCTTC
TRBJ2-5 | 13 | TRBV2 | . | . | CASRELVVETQYF | TGTGCCAGCAGGGAACTAGTGGTAGAGACCCAGTACTTC
TRBJ1-4 | 15 | TRBV5-1 | . | . | CASSLDRATNEKLFF | TGCGCCAGCAGCTTGGACAGGGCAACTAATGAAAAACTGTTTTTT